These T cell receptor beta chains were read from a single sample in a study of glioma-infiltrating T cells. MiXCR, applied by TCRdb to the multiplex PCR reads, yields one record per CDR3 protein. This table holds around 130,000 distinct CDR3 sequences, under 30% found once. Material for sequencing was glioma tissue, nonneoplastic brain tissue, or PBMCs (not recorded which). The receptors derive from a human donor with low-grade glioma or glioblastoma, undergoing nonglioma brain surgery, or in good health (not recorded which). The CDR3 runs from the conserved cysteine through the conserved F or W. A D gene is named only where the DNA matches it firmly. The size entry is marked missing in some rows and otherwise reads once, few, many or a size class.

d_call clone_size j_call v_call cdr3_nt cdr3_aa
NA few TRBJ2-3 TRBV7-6 TGTGCCAGCAGCCCAGTCCGGGGCCCAGATACGCAGTATTTT CASSPVRGPDTQYF
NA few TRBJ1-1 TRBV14 TGTGCCAGCAGCCAGAATTGGTTCTCTGAAGCTTTCTTT CASSQNWFSEAFF
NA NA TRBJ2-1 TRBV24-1 TGTGCCACCAGTGATTTGTGGGGAAACAATGAGCAGTTCTTC CATSDLWGNNEQFF
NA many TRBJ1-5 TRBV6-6 TGTGCCAGCAGTTACGAGGGGTTCAATCAGCCCCAGCATTTT CASSYEGFNQPQHF
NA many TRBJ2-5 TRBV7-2 TGTGCCAGCAGCTTAGATCCCCTCCGAGAGACCCAGTACTTC CASSLDPLRETQYF
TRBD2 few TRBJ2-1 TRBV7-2 TGTGCCAGCAGTTCTCCTAGCGGGGGGCCCTACAATGAGCAGTTCTTC CASSSPSGGPYNEQFF
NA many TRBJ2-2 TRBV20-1 TGCAGTGCTAGCGAGAACACCGGGGAGCTGTTTTTT CSASENTGELFF
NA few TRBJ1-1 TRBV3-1 TGTGCCAGCAGCCGATGGACACAGAACACTGAAGCTTTCTTT CASSRWTQNTEAFF
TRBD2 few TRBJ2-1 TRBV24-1 TGTGCCACCACTACCGGGGGGGTTGACAATGAGCAGTTCTTC CATTTGGVDNEQFF
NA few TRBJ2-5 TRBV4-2 TGTGCCAGCAGCCACCTAGGAGGGGGCCAAGAGACCCAGTACTTC CASSHLGGGQETQYF